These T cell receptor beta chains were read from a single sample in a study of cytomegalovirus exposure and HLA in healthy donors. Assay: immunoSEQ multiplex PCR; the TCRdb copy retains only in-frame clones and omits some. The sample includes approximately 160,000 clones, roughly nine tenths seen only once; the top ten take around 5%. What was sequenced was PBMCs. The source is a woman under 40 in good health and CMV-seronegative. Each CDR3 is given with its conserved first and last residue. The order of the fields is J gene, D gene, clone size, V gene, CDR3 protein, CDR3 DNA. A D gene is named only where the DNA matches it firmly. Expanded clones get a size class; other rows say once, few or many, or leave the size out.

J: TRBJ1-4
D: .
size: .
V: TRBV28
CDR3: CASSFGGATNEKLFF
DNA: TGTGCCAGCAGTTTTGGTGGAGCAACTAATGAAAAACTGTTTTTT

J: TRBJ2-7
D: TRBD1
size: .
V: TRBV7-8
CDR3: CASSLNPLTGTDAYEQYF
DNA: TGTGCCAGCAGCTTAAACCCCCTTACCGGGACAGACGCCTACGAGCAGTACTTC

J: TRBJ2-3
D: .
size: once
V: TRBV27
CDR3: CASSLGAHRADTQYF
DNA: TGTGCCAGCTCCCTAGGGGCCCACCGCGCAGATACGCAGTATTTT

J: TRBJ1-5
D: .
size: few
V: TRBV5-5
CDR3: CASSLDRGYSNQPQHF
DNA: TGTGCCAGCAGCTTGGATCGGGGGTATAGCAATCAGCCCCAGCATTTT

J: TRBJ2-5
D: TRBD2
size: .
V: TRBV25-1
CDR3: CASSEYSGLAGGQETQYF
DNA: TGTGCCAGCAGTGAATACTCGGGACTAGCGGGAGGCCAAGAGACCCAGTACTTC

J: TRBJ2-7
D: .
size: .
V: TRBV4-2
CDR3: CASSQEIASYEQYF
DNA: TGTGCCAGCAGCCAAGAAATCGCGTCCTACGAGCAGTACTTC

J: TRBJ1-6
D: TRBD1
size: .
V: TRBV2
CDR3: CASSEGTGRRPLHF
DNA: TGTGCCAGCAGTGAGGGGACAGGCCGCAGGCCCCTCCACTTT

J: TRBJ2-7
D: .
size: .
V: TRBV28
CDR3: CASSYDGGSAAYEQYF
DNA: TGTGCCAGCAGTTACGACGGGGGATCCGCCGCCTACGAGCAGTACTTC

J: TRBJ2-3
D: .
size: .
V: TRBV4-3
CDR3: CASSQDGLPSTDTQYF
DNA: TGCGCCAGCAGCCAAGATGGCCTACCCAGCACAGATACGCAGTATTTT

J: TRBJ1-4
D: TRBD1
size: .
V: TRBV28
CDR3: CASSLDRAEKLFF
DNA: TGTGCCAGCAGTTTAGACAGGGCTGAAAAACTGTTTTTT

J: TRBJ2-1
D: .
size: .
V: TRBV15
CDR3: CATSSPGIEQFF
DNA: TGTGCCACCAGCAGTCCGGGGATTGAGCAGTTCTTC

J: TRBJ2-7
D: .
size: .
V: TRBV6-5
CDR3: CASSYLGREQYF
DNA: TGTGCCAGCAGTTACCTAGGGCGCGAGCAGTACTTC

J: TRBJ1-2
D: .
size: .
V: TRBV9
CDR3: CASSVGAGTNYGYTF
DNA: TGTGCCAGCAGCGTGGGAGCGGGAACTAACTATGGCTACACCTTC

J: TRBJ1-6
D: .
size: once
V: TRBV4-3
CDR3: CASSQEENSPLHF
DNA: TGCGCCAGCAGCCAAGAGGAGAATTCACCCCTCCACTTT

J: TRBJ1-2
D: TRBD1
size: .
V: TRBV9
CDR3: CASSKTGTGNYGYTF
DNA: TGTGCCAGCAGCAAAACCGGGACAGGGAACTATGGCTACACCTTC

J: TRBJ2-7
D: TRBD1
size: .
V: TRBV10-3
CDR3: CAISRIRGQELGYEQYF
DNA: TGTGCCATCAGTAGAATAAGGGGACAGGAACTTGGCTACGAGCAGTACTTC

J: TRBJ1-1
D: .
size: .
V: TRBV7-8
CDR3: CASSPDRDVEAFF
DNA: TGTGCCAGCAGCCCTGACCGGGACGTCGAAGCTTTCTTT

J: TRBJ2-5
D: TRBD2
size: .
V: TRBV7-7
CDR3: CASSLVPFSSGEKETQYF
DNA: TGTGCCAGCAGCTTAGTGCCCTTTTCTAGCGGGGAGAAAGAGACCCAGTACTTC

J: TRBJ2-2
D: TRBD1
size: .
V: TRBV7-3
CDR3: CATRQGTNTGELFF
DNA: TGTGCCACGAGACAGGGTACGAACACCGGGGAGCTGTTTTTT

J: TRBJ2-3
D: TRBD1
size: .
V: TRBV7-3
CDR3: CASSLSGLTGNTDTQYF
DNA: TGTGCCAGCAGCTTAAGTGGTTTGACAGGGAACACAGATACGCAGTATTTT

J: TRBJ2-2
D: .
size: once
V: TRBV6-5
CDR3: CASSRPTSNTGELFF
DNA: TGTGCCAGCAGCCGCCCTACCTCGAACACCGGGGAGCTGTTTTTT

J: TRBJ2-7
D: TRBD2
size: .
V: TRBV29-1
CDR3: CSVEDPSGRYEQYF
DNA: TGCAGCGTTGAAGATCCCAGCGGGAGATACGAGCAGTACTTC

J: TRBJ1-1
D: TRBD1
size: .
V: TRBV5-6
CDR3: CASSYGQGGTEAFF
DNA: TGTGCCAGCAGCTACGGACAGGGAGGGACTGAAGCTTTCTTT

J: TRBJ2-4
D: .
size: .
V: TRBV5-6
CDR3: CASSVGQTKNIQYF
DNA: TGTGCCAGCAGCGTAGGACAGACCAAAAACATTCAGTACTTC

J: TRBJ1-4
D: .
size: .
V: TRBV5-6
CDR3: CASSLFRWQGRRANEKLFF
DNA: TGTGCCAGCAGCTTATTCCGCTGGCAGGGGCGCAGGGCTAATGAAAAACTGTTTTTT

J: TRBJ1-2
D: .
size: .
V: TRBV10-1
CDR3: CASSESVGAETNYGYTF
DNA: TGCGCCAGCAGTGAGTCGGTAGGGGCAGAGACTAACTATGGCTACACCTTC

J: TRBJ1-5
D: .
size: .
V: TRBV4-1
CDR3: CASSQGPETPHQPQHF
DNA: TGCGCCAGCAGCCAGGGCCCGGAGACACCGCATCAGCCCCAGCATTTT

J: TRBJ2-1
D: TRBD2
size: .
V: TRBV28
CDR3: CASRRVSGRGPVEQFF
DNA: TGTGCCAGCAGACGCGTTAGCGGGAGGGGTCCCGTTGAGCAGTTCTTC

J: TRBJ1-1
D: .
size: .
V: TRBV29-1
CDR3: CSVGTNTEAFF
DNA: TGCAGCGTTGGAACGAACACTGAAGCTTTCTTT

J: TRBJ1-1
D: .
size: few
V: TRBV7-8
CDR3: CASSLLGANTEAFF
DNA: TGTGCCAGCAGCTTACTAGGGGCGAACACTGAAGCTTTCTTT

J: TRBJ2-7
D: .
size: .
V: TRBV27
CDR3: CASSPGRRETYEQYF
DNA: TGTGCCAGCAGTCCGGGACGCCGGGAGACCTACGAGCAGTACTTC

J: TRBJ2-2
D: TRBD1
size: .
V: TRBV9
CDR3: CASSVSITGGPGELFF
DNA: TGTGCCAGCAGCGTAAGCATTACAGGGGGCCCCGGGGAGCTGTTTTTT

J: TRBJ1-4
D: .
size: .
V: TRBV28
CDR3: CASSGPKEKLFF
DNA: TGTGCCAGCAGTGGGCCTAAGGAAAAACTGTTTTTT

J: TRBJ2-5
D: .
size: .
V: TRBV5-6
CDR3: CASSPNRVWAQYF
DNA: TGTGCCAGCAGCCCGAACAGGGTTTGGGCCCAGTACTTC

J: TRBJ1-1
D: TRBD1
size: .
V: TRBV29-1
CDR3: CSVQDRATEAFF
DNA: TGCAGCGTTCAGGACAGGGCCACTGAAGCTTTCTTT

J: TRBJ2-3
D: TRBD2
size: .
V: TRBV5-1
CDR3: CASSFPTSGGSTDTQYF
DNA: TGCGCCAGCAGCTTCCCGACTAGCGGGGGGTCCACAGATACGCAGTATTTT

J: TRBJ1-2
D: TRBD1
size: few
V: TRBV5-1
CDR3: CASSLTGTDGYTF
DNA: TGCGCCAGCAGCTTGACCGGGACAGATGGCTACACCTTC

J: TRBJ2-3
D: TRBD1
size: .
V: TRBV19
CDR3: CASRKATGGDTQYF
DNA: TGTGCCAGTAGAAAAGCAACAGGGGGAGATACGCAGTATTTT

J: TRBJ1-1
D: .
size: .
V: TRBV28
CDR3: CASSTGTPKAEAFF
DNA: TGTGCCAGCAGCACCGGGACCCCGAAGGCTGAAGCTTTCTTT

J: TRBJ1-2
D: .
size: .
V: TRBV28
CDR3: CASSFRGGRWYGYTF
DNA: TGTGCCAGCAGTTTCCGGGGGGGGCGATGGTATGGCTACACCTTC

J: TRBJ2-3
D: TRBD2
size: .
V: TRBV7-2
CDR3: CASSPPGGREDTQYF
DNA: TGTGCCAGCAGCCCCCCAGGCGGGAGGGAAGATACGCAGTATTTT

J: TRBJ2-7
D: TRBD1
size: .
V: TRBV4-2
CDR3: CASSQVALTGTGGFEQYF
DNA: TGTGCCAGCAGCCAAGTAGCCCTCACCGGGACAGGGGGCTTCGAGCAGTACTTC

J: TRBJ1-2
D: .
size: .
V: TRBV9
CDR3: CASSGVPWGYTF
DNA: TGTGCCAGCAGCGGGGTTCCCTGGGGCTACACCTTC

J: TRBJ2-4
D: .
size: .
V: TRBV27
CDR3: CASTNQTGTFAKNIQYF
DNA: TGTGCCAGCACAAACCAGACAGGAACCTTTGCCAAAAACATTCAGTACTTC

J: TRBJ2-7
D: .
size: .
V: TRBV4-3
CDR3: CASSQEQSSYEQYF
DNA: TGCGCCAGCAGCCAAGAACAGAGCTCCTACGAGCAGTACTTC

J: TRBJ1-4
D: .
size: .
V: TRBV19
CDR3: CASSIVTGTEKLFF
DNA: TGTGCCAGTAGTATAGTAACAGGGACTGAAAAACTGTTTTTT

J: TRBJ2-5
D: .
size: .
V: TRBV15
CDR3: CATSVEGVKETQYF
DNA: TGTGCCACCAGCGTAGAGGGGGTGAAAGAGACCCAGTACTTC

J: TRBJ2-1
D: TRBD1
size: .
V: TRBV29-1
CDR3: CSVEEPTSTGGVAQFF
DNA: TGCAGCGTTGAAGAACCCACCTCGACAGGGGGCGTAGCGCAGTTCTTC

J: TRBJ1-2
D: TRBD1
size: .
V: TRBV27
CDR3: CASSLTGRGYTF
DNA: TGTGCCAGCAGTTTGACAGGGCGTGGCTACACCTTC

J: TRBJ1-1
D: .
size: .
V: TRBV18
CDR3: CASSPNLDTEAFF
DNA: TGTGCCAGCTCACCCAATTTGGACACTGAAGCTTTCTTT